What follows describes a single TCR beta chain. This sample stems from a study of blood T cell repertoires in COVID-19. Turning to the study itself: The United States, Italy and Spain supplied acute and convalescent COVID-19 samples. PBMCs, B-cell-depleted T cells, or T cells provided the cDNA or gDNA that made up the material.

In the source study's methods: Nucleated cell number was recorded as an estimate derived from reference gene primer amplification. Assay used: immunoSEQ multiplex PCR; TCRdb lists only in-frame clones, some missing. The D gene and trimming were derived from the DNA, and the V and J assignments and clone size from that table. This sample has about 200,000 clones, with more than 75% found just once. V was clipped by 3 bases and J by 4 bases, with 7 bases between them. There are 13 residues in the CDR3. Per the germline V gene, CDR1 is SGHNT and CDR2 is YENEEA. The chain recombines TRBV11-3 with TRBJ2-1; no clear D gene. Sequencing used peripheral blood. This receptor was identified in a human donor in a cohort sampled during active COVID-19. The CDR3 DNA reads TGTGCCAGCAGCTTCTCGACTTACAATGAGCAGTTCTTC. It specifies CASSFSTYNEQFF.